What follows are 6 T cell receptor beta chains derived from one specimen sequenced in a study of blood T cells in healthy people across ages (dated by TCRdb to between 2014 and 2016). Library construction relied on 5' RACE. Sequenced on an Illumina HiSeq 2500. A second PCR of 7 to 11 cycles was performed with a sample-barcoded 5' primer and a J-beta primer mix. Through fastp at Q25 and MiXCR, TCRdb rebuilt clones from the public reads, retaining in-frame beta chains. Entries that share a CDR3 protein sequence are merged under the most common genes and DNA. For this sample the table gives 710,000 or so distinct CDR3 sequences, of which 22% were detected only once. Under 25% of the sample lies in the top ten. The source material was blood. These receptors originate from a man aged 65 to 85 in good health.

The chain links TRBV11-2 to TRBJ1-2; no reliable D call. Trimming stripped 1 base from V and 4 bases from J, with 10 bases between. This CDR3 is 14 amino acids long. Per germline, CDR1 SGHAT and CDR2 FQNNGV. The CDR3 region is CASSLVGFPYGYTF. The CDR3 nucleotides are TGTGCCAGCAGCTTAGTAGGATTCCCCTATGGCTACACCTTC.

This clonotype has more than one count but fewer than ten. The J gene is TRBJ2-3, the V gene TRBV5-1, with a tentative D call TRBD1 (8 bases). Germline V gene sequence: CDR1 SGHRS, CDR2 YFSETQ. V was pared by 4 bases and J by 3 bases, with 21 bases between. The CDR3 extends over 17 amino acids. The CDR3 here is CASSPPQGGRHTDTQYF. CDR3 in DNA: TGCGCCAGCAGCCCCCCACAGGGGGGGAGACATACAGATACGCAGTATTTT. The variable domain in full, completed from reference TRBV5-1 and TRBJ2-3, reads KAGVTQTPRYLIKTRGQQVTLSCSPISGHRSVSWYQQTPGQGLQFLFEYFSETQRNKGNFPGRFSGRQFSNSRSEMNVSTLELGDSALYLCASSPPQGGRHTDTQYFGPGTRLTVL.

This clonotype was observed once. The chain is built from TRBV7-2 and TRBJ2-1; D perhaps matches TRBD2 (5 bases). Germline CDR1 reads SGHTA; CDR2 reads FQGNSA. With 5 bases removed from V and 5 bases from J, the gap between germline ends came to 16 bases. This CDR3 region has 15 residues. The CDR3 DNA sequence: TGTGCCAGCAGCCCCCTAGCTCCAATCAACAATGAGCAGTTCTTC. Translation: CASSPLAPINNEQFF.

V and J are TRBV2 and TRBJ2-3; TRBD1 is a possible D gene (5 bases). Germline lookup yields CDR1 SNHLY and CDR2 FYNNEI. The CDR3 runs to 15 residues. V was clipped by 4 bases and J by 2 bases, with 13 bases between them. The CDR3 sequence: CASSVLWGLTDTQYF. Written as DNA, the CDR3 is TGTGCCAGCAGTGTTTTGTGGGGCCTCACAGATACGCAGTATTTT.

This rearrangement joins TRBV7-2 to TRBJ2-3; possible D gene TRBD1, 5 bases. Deletions cut 5 bases from V and 9 bases from J, with 15 bases between. CDR3 size: 13 residues. The germline V gene encodes CDR1 SGHTA and CDR2 FQGNSA. The CDR3 spells CASSPSGAVTQYF. As DNA, the CDR3 is TGTGCCAGCAGCCCCTCTGGGGCGGTCACGCAGTATTTT.

The chain employs TRBV18 and TRBJ1-2; tentative D call: TRBD1 (5 bases). Germline CDR1 KGHSH, CDR2 LQKENI. The CDR3 covers 12 residues. The V gene lost 3 bases and the J gene lost 6 bases, with 8 bases spanning the gap. CDR3: CASSPATDGYTF. The CDR3 DNA follows: TGTGCCAGCTCACCGGCGACAGATGGCTACACCTTC.